This entry features one TCR beta chain sequence. This entry is derived from a study of blood T cell repertoires in COVID-19. Study-level background: There were acute and convalescent COVID-19 samples, and they came from the United States, Italy and Spain.

Source study methods: Estimation of nucleated cell counts relied on the amplification of reference gene primers. TCRdb's table, derived via immunoSEQ multiplex PCR, lists solely in-frame clones and lacks some. The DNA was the basis for D and trimming; V, J and clone size are from that table. The table lists about 370,000 clones, around 92% of them singletons. V lost 2 bases and J 1 base, leaving 8 bases between the germline ends. The V gene's germline CDR1 is ENHRY and CDR2 SYGVKD. CDR3 size: 14 residues. The chain couples TRBV10-3 to TRBJ1-1; D gene unclear. The receptor's source is a woman between 25 and 40 years old with COVID-19, enrolled during active disease. The sequenced sample was peripheral blood. CDR3 amino acids: CAISEEAGNTEAFF. As DNA, the CDR3 is TGTGCCATCAGTGAGGAAGCAGGGAACACTGAAGCTTTCTTT.